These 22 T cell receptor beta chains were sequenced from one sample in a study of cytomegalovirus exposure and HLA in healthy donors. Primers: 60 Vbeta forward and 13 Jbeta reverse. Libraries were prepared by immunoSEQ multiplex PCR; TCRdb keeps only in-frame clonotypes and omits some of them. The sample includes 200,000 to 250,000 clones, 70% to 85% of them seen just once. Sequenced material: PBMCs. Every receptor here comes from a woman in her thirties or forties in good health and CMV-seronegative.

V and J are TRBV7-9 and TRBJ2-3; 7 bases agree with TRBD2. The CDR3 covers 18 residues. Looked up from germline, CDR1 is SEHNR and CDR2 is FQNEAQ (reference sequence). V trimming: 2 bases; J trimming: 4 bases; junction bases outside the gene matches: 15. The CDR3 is CASSLTGFRGDSADTQYF. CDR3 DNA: TGTGCCAGCAGCTTAACGGGTTTCCGGGGGGATTCCGCAGATACGCAGTATTTT.

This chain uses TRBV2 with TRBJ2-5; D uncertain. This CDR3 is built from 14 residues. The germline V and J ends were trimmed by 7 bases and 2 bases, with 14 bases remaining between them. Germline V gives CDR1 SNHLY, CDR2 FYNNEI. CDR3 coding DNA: TGTGCCAGCAAAAACGGAGTTTCTCAAGAGACCCAGTACTTC. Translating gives CASKNGVSQETQYF.

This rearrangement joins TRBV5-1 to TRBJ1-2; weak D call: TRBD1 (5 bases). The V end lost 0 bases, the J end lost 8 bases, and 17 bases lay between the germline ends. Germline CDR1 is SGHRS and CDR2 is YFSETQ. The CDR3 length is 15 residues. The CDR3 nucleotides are TGCGCCAGCAGCTTGGGGGCGGGGGAAGGATCCGGCTACACCTTC. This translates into CASSLGAGEGSGYTF.

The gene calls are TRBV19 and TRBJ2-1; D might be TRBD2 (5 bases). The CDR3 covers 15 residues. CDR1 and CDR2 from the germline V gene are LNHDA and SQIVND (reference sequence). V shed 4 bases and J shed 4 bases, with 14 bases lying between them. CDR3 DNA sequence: TGTGCCAGTAGTAACTACCTGGGCGGGTACAATGAGCAGTTCTTC. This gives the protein CASSNYLGGYNEQFF.

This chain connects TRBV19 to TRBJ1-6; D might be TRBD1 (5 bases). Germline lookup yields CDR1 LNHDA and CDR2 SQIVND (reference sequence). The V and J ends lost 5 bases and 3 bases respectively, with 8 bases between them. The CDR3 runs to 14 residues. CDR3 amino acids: CASSDRDYNSPLHF. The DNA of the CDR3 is TGTGCCAGTAGTGACAGAGACTATAATTCACCCCTCCACTTT.

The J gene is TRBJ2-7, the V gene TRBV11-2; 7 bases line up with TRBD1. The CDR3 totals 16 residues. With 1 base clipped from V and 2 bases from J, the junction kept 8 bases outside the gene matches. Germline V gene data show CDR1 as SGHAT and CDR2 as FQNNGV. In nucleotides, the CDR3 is TGTGCCAGCAGCTTAGGGCGGACAGGTGACGCCTACGAGCAGTACTTC. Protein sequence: CASSLGRTGDAYEQYF.

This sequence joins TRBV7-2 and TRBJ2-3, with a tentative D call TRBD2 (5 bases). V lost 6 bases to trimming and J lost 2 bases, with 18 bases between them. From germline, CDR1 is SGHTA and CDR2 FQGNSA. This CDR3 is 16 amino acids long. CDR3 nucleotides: TGTGCCAGCAGTTCAGACCCGGGAATGCCCACAGATACGCAGTATTTT. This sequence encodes CASSSDPGMPTDTQYF.

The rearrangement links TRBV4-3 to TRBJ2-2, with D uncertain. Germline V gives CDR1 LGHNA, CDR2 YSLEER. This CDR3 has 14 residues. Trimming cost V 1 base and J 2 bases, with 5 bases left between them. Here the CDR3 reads CASSQGPNTGELFF. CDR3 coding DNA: TGCGCCAGCAGCCAAGGTCCAAACACCGGGGAGCTGTTTTTT.

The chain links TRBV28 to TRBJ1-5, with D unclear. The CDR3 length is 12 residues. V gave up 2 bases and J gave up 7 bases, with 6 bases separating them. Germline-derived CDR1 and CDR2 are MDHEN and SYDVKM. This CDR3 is CASSLVGQPQHF. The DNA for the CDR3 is TGTGCCAGCAGTTTAGTCGGGCAGCCCCAGCATTTT.

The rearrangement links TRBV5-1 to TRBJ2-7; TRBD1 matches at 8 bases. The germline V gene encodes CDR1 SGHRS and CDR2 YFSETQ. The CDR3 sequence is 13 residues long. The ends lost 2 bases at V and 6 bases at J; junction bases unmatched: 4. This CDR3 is CASSFDRGREQYF. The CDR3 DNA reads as TGCGCCAGCAGCTTTGACAGGGGACGCGAGCAGTACTTC.

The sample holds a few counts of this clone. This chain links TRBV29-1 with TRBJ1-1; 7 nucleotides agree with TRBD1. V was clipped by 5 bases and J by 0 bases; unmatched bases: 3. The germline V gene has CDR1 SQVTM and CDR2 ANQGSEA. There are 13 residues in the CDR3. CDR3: CSVSQGLNTEAFF. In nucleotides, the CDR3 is TGCAGCGTTTCACAGGGGCTGAACACTGAAGCTTTCTTT.

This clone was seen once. The CDR3 sequence: CATSPSGGNTGELFF. CDR3 DNA sequence: TGTGCCACCAGCCCGAGCGGGGGGAACACCGGGGAGCTGTTTTTT. The chain joins TRBV15 to TRBJ2-2, with 8 bases lining up with TRBD2. The ends lost 5 bases at V and 1 base at J; junction bases unmatched: 3. Germline V gene lookup returns CDR1 LNHNV and CDR2 YYDKDF (reference sequence). The CDR3 runs 15 residues. Looking up the rest from reference TRBV15 and TRBJ2-2 gives the full variable domain: DAMVIQNPRYQVTQFGKPVTLSCSQTLNHNVMYWYQQKSSQAPKLLFHYYDKDFNNEADTPDNFQSRRPNTSFCFLDIRSPGLGDTAMYLCATSPSGGNTGELFFGEGSRLTVL.

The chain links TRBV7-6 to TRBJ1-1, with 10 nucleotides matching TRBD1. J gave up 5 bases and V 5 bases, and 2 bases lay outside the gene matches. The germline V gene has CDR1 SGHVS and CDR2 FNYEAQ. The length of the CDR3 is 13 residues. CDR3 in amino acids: CASSRTGGTEAFF. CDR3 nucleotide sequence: TGTGCCAGCAGCCGGACAGGGGGTACTGAAGCTTTCTTT.

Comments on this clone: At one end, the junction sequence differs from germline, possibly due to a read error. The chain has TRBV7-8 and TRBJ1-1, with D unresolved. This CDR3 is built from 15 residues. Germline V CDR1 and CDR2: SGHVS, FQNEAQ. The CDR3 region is CASSLAVSGYTEAFF. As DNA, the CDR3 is TGTGCCAGCAGTTTAGCGGTTTCGGGTTATACTGAAGCTTTCTTT.

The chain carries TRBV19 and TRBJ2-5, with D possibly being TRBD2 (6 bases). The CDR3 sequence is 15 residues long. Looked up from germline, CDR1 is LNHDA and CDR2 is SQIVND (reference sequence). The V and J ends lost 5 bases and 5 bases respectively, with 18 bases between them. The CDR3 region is CASSWLGGAGETQYF. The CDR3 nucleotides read TGTGCCAGTAGTTGGTTAGGAGGCGCGGGGGAGACCCAGTACTTC.

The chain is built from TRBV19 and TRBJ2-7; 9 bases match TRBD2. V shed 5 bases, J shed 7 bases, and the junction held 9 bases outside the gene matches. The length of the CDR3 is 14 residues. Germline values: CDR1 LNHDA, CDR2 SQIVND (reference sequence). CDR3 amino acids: CASSHLAGTLEQYF. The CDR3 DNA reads TGTGCCAGTAGTCACCTAGCGGGGACGCTGGAGCAGTACTTC.

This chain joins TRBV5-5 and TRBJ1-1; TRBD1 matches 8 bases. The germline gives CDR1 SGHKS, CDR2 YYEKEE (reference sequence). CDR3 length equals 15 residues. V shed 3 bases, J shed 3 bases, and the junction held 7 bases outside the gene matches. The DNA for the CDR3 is TGTGCCAGCAGCTCAGGGGGCTTCCGGGACACTGAAGCTTTCTTT. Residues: CASSSGGFRDTEAFF.

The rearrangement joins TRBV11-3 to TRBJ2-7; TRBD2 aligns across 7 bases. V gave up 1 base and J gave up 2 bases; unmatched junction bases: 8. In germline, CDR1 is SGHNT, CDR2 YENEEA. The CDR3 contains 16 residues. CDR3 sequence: CASSLGSGGGPYEQYF. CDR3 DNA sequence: TGTGCCAGCAGCTTAGGCAGTGGCGGGGGACCCTACGAGCAGTACTTC.

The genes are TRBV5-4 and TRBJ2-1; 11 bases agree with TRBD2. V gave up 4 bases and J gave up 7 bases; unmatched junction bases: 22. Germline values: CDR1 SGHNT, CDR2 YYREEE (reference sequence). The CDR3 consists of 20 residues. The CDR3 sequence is CASSGDSRLAGGSPKNEQFF. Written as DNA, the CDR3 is TGTGCCAGCAGCGGAGACAGCCGTCTAGCGGGGGGCTCCCCTAAGAATGAGCAGTTCTTC.

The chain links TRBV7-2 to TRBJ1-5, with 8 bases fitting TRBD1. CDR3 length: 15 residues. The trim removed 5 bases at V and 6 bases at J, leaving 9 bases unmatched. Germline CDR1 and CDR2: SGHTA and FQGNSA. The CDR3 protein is CASSPSRTGLQPQHF. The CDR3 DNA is TGTGCCAGCAGCCCATCAAGGACAGGGCTTCAGCCCCAGCATTTT.

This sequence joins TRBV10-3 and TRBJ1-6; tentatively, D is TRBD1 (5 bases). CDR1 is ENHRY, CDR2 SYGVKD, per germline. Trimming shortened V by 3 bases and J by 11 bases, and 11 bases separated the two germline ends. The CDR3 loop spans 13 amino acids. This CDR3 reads CAISENRNPPLHF. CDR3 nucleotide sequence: TGTGCCATCAGTGAAAACAGGAATCCACCCCTCCACTTT.

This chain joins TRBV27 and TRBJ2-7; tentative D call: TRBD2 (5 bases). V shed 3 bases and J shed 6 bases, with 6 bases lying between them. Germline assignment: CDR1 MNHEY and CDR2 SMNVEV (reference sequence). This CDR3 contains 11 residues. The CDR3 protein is CASSFGGEQYF. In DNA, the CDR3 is TGTGCCAGCAGTTTCGGAGGCGAGCAGTACTTC.